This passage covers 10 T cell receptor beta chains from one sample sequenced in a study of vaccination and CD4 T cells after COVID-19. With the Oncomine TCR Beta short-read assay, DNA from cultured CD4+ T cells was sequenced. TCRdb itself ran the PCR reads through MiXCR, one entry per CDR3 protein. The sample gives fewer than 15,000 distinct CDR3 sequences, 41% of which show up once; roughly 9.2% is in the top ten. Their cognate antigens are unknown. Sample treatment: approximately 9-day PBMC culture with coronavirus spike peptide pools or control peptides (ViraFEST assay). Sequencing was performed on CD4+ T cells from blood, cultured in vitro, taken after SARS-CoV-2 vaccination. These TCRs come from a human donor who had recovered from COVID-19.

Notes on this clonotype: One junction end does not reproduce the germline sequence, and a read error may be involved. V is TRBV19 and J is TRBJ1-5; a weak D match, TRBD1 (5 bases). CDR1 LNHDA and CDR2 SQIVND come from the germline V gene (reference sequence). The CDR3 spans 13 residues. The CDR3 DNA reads TGTGCCAGTACCGAGCCCGGGACTGCTCTACCCCGTTTT. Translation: CASTEPGTALPRF.

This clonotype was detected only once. Here the CDR3 DNA reads TGTGCCAGCAGCTTAAGGCAGGGGGCTGAAAAACTGTTTTTT. This sequence encodes CASSLRQGAEKLFF. The V and J genes are TRBV7-2 and TRBJ1-4; TRBD1 agrees at 8 bases. The germline V gene has CDR1 SGHTA and CDR2 FQGNSA. The CDR3 covers 14 residues. The J segment lost 7 bases and the V segment lost 2 bases, leaving 3 bases of the junction unmatched.

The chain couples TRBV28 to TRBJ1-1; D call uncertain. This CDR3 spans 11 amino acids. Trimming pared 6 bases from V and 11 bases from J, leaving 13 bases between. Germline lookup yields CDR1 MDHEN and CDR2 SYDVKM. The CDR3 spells CASSHDQEAFF. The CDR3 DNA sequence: TGTGCCAGCAGCCACGACCAGGAGGCTTTCTTT.

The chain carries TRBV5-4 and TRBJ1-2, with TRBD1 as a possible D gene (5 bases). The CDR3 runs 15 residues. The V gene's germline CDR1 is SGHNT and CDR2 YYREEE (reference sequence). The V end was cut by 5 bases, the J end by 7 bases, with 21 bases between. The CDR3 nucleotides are TGTGCCAGCAGTGGATTGGGGCTGCGTACCGGTGGCTACACCTTC. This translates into CASSGLGLRTGGYTF.

Here the CDR3 DNA reads TGTGCCAGCAGTGAAGACCACCCGGGCGAGCAGTACTTC. Encoded protein: CASSEDHPGEQYF. The chain uses TRBV2 and TRBJ2-7; no definite D call. CDR1 is SNHLY, CDR2 FYNNEI, per germline. The CDR3 spans 13 residues. V dropped 1 base and J dropped 6 bases, with 10 bases sitting between them.

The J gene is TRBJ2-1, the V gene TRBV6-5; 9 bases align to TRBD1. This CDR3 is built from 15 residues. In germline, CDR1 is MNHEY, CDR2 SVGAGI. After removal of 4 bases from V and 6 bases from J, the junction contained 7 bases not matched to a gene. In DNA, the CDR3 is TGTGCCAGCAGTTTCCGGGACAGGGTGGCCAATGAGCAGTTCTTC. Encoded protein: CASSFRDRVANEQFF.

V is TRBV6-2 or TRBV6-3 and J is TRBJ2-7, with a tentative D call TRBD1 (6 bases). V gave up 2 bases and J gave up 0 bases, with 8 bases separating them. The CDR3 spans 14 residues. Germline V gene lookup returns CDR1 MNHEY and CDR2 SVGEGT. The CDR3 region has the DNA TGTGCCAGCAGTTACGGACAGAGCTCCTACGAGCAGTACTTC. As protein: CASSYGQSSYEQYF.

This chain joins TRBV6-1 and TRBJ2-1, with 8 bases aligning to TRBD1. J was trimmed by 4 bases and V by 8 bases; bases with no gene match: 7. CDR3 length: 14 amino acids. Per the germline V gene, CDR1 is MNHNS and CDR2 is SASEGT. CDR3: CASFKGTGYNEQFF. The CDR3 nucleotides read TGTGCCAGCTTCAAAGGGACAGGATACAATGAGCAGTTCTTC.

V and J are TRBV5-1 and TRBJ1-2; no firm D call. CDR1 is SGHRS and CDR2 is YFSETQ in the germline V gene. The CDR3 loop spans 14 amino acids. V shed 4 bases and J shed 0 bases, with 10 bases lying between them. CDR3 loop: CASSPNPANYGYTF. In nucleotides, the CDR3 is TGCGCCAGCAGCCCAAACCCGGCTAACTATGGCTACACCTTC.

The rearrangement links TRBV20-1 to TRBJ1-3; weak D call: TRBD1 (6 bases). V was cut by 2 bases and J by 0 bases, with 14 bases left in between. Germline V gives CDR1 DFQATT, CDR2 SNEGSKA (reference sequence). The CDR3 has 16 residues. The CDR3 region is CSARPLTGDSGNTIYF. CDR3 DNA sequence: TGCAGTGCTAGACCGTTGACAGGAGACTCTGGAAACACCATATATTTT.